One and the same sample provided the 26 T cell receptor beta chains below, sequenced in a study of response to subunit inactivated influenza vaccine. One entry per CDR3 protein results from TCRdb running MiXCR on the RT-PCR reads. Here the sample spans 650,000 to 800,000 distinct CDR3 sequences, over 11% being singletons. The input for sequencing was PBMCs from blood, taken 14 to 15 days before vaccination. The receptors shown here come from a man in his fifties who received an inactivated influenza vaccine.

This clonotype was seen a few times. V and J are TRBV29-1 and TRBJ2-5; D unresolved. The CDR3 is 13 amino acids. Trimming removed 5 bases at V and 1 base at J, with 11 bases between. In germline, CDR1 is SQVTM, CDR2 ANQGSEA. The CDR3 region is CSVKIPGQETQYF. The DNA of the CDR3 is TGCAGCGTTAAAATTCCGGGCCAAGAGACCCAGTACTTC.

The gene calls are TRBV29-1 and TRBJ2-1; TRBD2 matches 8 bases. The CDR3 has 15 residues. Germline lookup yields CDR1 SQVTM and CDR2 ANQGSEA. V dropped 0 bases and J dropped 3; count of bases not matched to a gene: 4. The chain's CDR3 is CSVEEQAGVYNEQFF. CDR3 in DNA: TGCAGCGTTGAAGAACAAGCGGGAGTCTACAATGAGCAGTTCTTC.

Concerning this clonotype itself: A read error may produce the germline difference seen at one junction end. The CDR3 reads CDSSLGKGRQPQHF. The CDR3 nucleotides read TGTGACAGCAGCTTAGGGAAAGGACGTCAGCCCCAGCATTTT. The J gene is TRBJ1-5, the V gene TRBV7-8; D not resolved. The CDR3 totals 14 residues. Germline values: CDR1 SGHVS, CDR2 FQNEAQ.

This sequence joins TRBV7-2 and TRBJ1-6; D gene ambiguous. This CDR3 has 14 residues. V lost 0 bases and J 8 bases, leaving 8 bases between the germline ends. Germline V gene lookup returns CDR1 SGHTA and CDR2 FQGNSA. The chain's CDR3 is CASSLAWRDSPLHF. The CDR3 nucleotides are TGTGCCAGCAGCTTAGCGTGGAGGGATTCACCCCTCCACTTT.

A few counts support this clonotype. V gene TRBV4-1 combines with J gene TRBJ2-1, with D hard to call. The V and J ends lost 0 bases and 13 bases respectively, with 19 bases between them. The germline gives CDR1 MGHRA, CDR2 YSYEKL. There are 15 residues in the CDR3. CDR3 sequence (DNA): TGCGCCAGCAGCCAAGATTACCCAGGTTTAGCTGAACAGTTCTTC. Translation gives CASSQDYPGLAEQFF.

This chain uses TRBV20-1 with TRBJ2-7; D gene uncertain. The CDR3 totals 17 residues. Germline V lookup: CDR1 DFQATT, CDR2 SNEGSKA (reference sequence). V lost 6 bases and J lost 0, with 24 bases in between. The CDR3 region is CSASSRRLRISSYEQYF. CDR3 nucleotide sequence: TGCAGTGCCAGCTCTCGGAGATTGAGGATCAGCTCCTACGAGCAGTACTTC.

This clonotype was observed a handful of times. The chain carries TRBV19 and TRBJ2-2; D not resolved. The CDR3 sequence is 14 residues long. Trimming cost V 2 bases and J 0 bases, with 4 bases left between them. CDR1 LNHDA and CDR2 SQIVND come from the germline V gene (reference sequence). In DNA, the CDR3 is TGTGCCAGTAGTATAACCCCGAACACCGGGGAGCTGTTTTTT. Protein sequence: CASSITPNTGELFF.

The genes are TRBV5-1 and TRBJ2-2, with D hard to call. Per the germline V gene, CDR1 is SGHRS and CDR2 is YFSETQ. The CDR3 totals 14 residues. Trimming left V 10 bases short and J 2 bases short, with 15 bases between. CDR3 DNA sequence: TGCGCCTCCGGCCCGGTCCTAAACACCGGGGAGCTGTTTTTT. Translating gives CASGPVLNTGELFF.

The chain recombines TRBV18 with TRBJ2-5; 11 bases map to TRBD1. V trimming: 4 bases; J trimming: 2 bases; junction bases outside the gene matches: 9. The CDR3 sequence is 17 residues long. CDR1 and CDR2 (germline): KGHSH, LQKENI. The CDR3 region is CASSRGTGGSGQETQYF. The DNA for the CDR3 is TGTGCCAGCTCACGAGGGACAGGGGGTAGCGGACAAGAGACCCAGTACTTC.

This clonotype has only a few counts. The J gene is TRBJ2-4, the V gene TRBV6-2 or TRBV6-3; no reliable D call. V lost 2 bases and J 6 bases, leaving 14 bases between the germline ends. Germline V gene data show CDR1 as MNHEY and CDR2 as SVGEGT. CDR3 size: 15 residues. The CDR3 region has the DNA TGTGCCAGCAGTTACCCCGTGACGTGGCGAAACATTCAGTACTTC. Encoded protein: CASSYPVTWRNIQYF.

Many counts were recorded for this clonotype. The rearrangement joins TRBV10-3 to TRBJ2-3; D might be TRBD2 (5 bases). V dropped 6 bases and J dropped 2 bases, with 15 bases sitting between them. This CDR3 has 15 amino acids. CDR1 and CDR2 (germline): ENHRY, SYGVKD. This CDR3 is CAIRAAESPTDTQYF. The CDR3 nucleotides are TGTGCCATCAGAGCAGCGGAGAGCCCCACAGATACGCAGTATTTT.

This clonotype appeared many times. The chain has TRBV4-3 and TRBJ2-2, with 9 bases fitting TRBD1. Per the germline V gene, CDR1 is LGHNA and CDR2 is YSLEER. The CDR3 has 15 amino acids. V lost 0 bases and J lost 7; bases outside the gene matches: 3. The chain's CDR3 is CASSQDRTGVGELFF. CDR3 DNA sequence: TGCGCCAGCAGCCAAGATAGGACAGGGGTCGGGGAGCTGTTTTTT.

Note on this clonotype: Here the CDR3 omits its conserved ending phenylalanine or tryptophan, so a read error is the likely source. The V and J genes are TRBV7-2 and TRBJ2-5, with D perhaps TRBD2 (6 bases). This CDR3 comprises 14 residues. Trimming stripped 5 bases from V and 7 bases from J, with 17 bases between. CDR1 and CDR2 from the germline V gene are SGHTA and FQGNSA. This CDR3 is CASSLGGEPGTQYY. CDR3 nucleotides: TGTGCCAGCAGCCTCGGGGGTGAGCCTGGGACCCAGTACTAC.

This clonotype showed up just a few times. The chain couples TRBV20-1 to TRBJ1-2, with D maybe TRBD1 (6 bases). The CDR3 is 13 residues long. The germline gives CDR1 DFQATT, CDR2 SNEGSKA (reference sequence). Deletions cut 1 base from V and 14 bases from J, with 20 bases between. The CDR3 is CSARVGFQGSFTF. In DNA, the CDR3 is TGCAGTGCTAGAGTGGGTTTTCAGGGGTCGTTTACCTTC.

This clonotype has a handful of counts. The genes are TRBV20-1 and TRBJ2-5, with D unclear. V was cut by 5 bases and J by 0 bases, with 10 bases left in between. This CDR3 has 13 residues. CDR1 and CDR2 from the germline V gene are DFQATT and SNEGSKA (reference sequence). The CDR3 DNA is TGCAGTGCTTACACTCCCTACCAAGAGACCCAGTACTTC. Encoded protein: CSAYTPYQETQYF.

The table lists this clonotype with many counts. V gene TRBV20-1 combines with J gene TRBJ2-5; D remains ambiguous. V lost 5 bases, J lost 2 bases, and 9 bases lay in between. The CDR3 runs to 12 residues. Germline V gene lookup returns CDR1 DFQATT and CDR2 SNEGSKA (reference sequence). CDR3 sequence reads: CSAARAQETQYF. CDR3 DNA sequence: TGCAGTGCTGCCCGGGCTCAAGAGACCCAGTACTTC.

V gene TRBV3-1 combines with J gene TRBJ2-3, with TRBD2 identical over 11 bases. The CDR3 is made up of 21 amino acids. CDR1 LGHDT and CDR2 YNNKEL come from the germline V gene (reference sequence). V was pared by 0 bases and J by 6 bases, with 20 bases of the junction left unmatched. Written as DNA, the CDR3 is TGTGCCAGCAGCCAAGATAGGTTTCTAGCGGGGGGAAGAGGACGGATGGATACGCAGTATTTT. This sequence encodes CASSQDRFLAGGRGRMDTQYF.

In its sample, this clonotype was seen a few times. CDR3 residues: CSVGKSGNTIYF. Written as DNA, the CDR3 is TGCAGCGTTGGGAAATCTGGAAACACCATATATTTT. This sequence joins TRBV29-1 and TRBJ1-3, with D unresolved. Germline V gene data show CDR1 as SQVTM and CDR2 as ANQGSEA. The CDR3 runs to 12 residues. The germline V and J ends were trimmed by 4 bases and 1 base, with 5 bases remaining between them. The whole variable domain, remainder taken from reference TRBV29-1 and TRBJ1-3, is SAVISQKPSRDICQRGTSLTIQCQVDSQVTMMFWYRQQPGQSLTLIATANQGSEATYESGFVIDKFPISRPNLTFSTLTVSNMSPEDSSIYLCSVGKSGNTIYFGEGSWLTVV.

The V gene is TRBV24-1, the J gene TRBJ1-1; tentative D call: TRBD1 (5 bases). The germline V gene encodes CDR1 KGHDR and CDR2 SFDVKD. The CDR3 sequence is 16 residues long. V was shortened by 7 bases and J by 0 bases, with 17 bases between the two germline ends. DNA of the CDR3: TGTGCCACCAGGCCACGAGGGGCGGGCATGAACACTGAAGCTTTCTTT. Protein: CATRPRGAGMNTEAFF.

This clonotype was counted at least ten times. The genes are TRBV28 and TRBJ2-6; D might be TRBD2 (5 bases). The CDR3 consists of 17 residues. Trimming pared 6 bases from V and 2 bases from J, leaving 17 bases between. CDR1 and CDR2 from the germline V gene are MDHEN and SYDVKM. The chain's CDR3 is CASRQTGLRTGANVLTF. CDR3 DNA sequence: TGTGCCAGCAGGCAAACCGGACTCCGGACTGGGGCCAACGTCCTGACTTTC.

This clonotype was observed a handful of times. J is TRBJ2-7 and V is TRBV20-1; 13 bases map to TRBD2. Germline lookup yields CDR1 DFQATT and CDR2 SNEGSKA (reference sequence). This CDR3 comprises 14 residues. With 6 bases clipped from V and 3 bases from J, the junction kept 5 bases outside the gene matches. CDR3 in amino acids: CSAFRLAGGYEQYF. CDR3 in DNA: TGCAGTGCGTTTAGACTAGCGGGAGGCTACGAGCAGTACTTC.

This chain uses TRBV6-1 with TRBJ1-3, with D tentatively TRBD1 (5 bases). Germline values: CDR1 MNHNS, CDR2 SASEGT. The CDR3 contains 14 residues. V was cut by 1 base and J by 3 bases, with 7 bases left in between. The CDR3 loop reads CASSEEGLGNTIYF. The CDR3 DNA reads TGTGCCAGCAGTGAAGAGGGACTTGGAAACACCATATATTTT.

This clonotype was detected only a few times. CDR3 region: CASKLWQDDEQFF. CDR3 nucleotide sequence: TGTGCCAGCAAACTGTGGCAAGACGATGAGCAGTTCTTC. This chain uses TRBV27 with TRBJ2-1; D gene unclear. V was trimmed by 7 bases and J by 8 bases, leaving 15 bases between them. The CDR3 runs 13 residues. Germline V gene data show CDR1 as MNHEY and CDR2 as SMNVEV (reference sequence).

The gene calls are TRBV20-1 and TRBJ2-5; TRBD2 agrees at 15 bases. The junction had 11 bases not matched to a gene; V was cut back by 0 bases and J by 6 bases. This CDR3 contains 18 residues. CDR1 and CDR2 (germline): DFQATT, SNEGSKA (reference sequence). The CDR3 protein is CSARDRGLAGGLAKTQYF. CDR3 nucleotides: TGCAGTGCTAGAGATCGGGGACTAGCGGGGGGTCTTGCTAAGACCCAGTACTTC.

This clonotype was detected a few times. The chain uses TRBV20-1 and TRBJ1-5; a weak D match, TRBD1 (6 bases). The CDR3 loop spans 16 amino acids. V lost 0 bases and J lost 6, with 18 bases in between. Germline-derived CDR1 and CDR2 are DFQATT and SNEGSKA (reference sequence). In nucleotides, the CDR3 is TGCAGTGCTAGAGACCCCCAAAGGACAGCTCTTCAGCCCCAGCATTTT. As protein: CSARDPQRTALQPQHF.

This clonotype was found a few times. J is TRBJ2-7 and V is TRBV6-2 or TRBV6-3; weak D call: TRBD1 (5 bases). Germline CDR1 and CDR2: MNHEY and SVGEGT. Trimming stripped 3 bases from V and 7 bases from J, with 10 bases between. CDR3 length: 12 amino acids. CDR3 residues: CASSYGAWEQYF. Written as DNA, the CDR3 is TGTGCCAGCAGTTATGGGGCATGGGAGCAGTACTTC.